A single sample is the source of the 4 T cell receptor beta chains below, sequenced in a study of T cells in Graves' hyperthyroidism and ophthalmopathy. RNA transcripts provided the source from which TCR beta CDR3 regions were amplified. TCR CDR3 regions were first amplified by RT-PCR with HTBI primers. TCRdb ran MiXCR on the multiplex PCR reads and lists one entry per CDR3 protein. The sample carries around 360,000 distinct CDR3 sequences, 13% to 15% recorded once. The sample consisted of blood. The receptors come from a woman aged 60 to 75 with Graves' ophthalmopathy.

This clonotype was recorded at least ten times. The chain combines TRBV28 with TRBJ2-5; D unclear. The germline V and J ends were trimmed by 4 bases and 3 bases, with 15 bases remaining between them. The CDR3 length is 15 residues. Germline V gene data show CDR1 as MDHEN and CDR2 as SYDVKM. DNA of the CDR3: TGTGCCAGCAGTTCACCCTGGAACGGAGAAGAGACCCAGTACTTC. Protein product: CASSSPWNGEETQYF. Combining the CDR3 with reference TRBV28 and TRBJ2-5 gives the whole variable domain DVKVTQSSRYLVKRTGEKVFLECVQDMDHENMFWYRQDPGLGLRLIYFSYDVKMKEKGDIPEGYSVSREKKERFSLILESASTNQTSMYLCASSSPWNGEETQYFGPGTRLLVL.

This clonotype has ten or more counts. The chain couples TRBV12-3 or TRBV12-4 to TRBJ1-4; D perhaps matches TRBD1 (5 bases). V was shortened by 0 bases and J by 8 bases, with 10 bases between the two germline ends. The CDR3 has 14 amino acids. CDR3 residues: CASSLAGVGEKLFF. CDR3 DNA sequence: TGTGCCAGCAGTTTAGCAGGGGTTGGCGAAAAACTGTTTTTT.

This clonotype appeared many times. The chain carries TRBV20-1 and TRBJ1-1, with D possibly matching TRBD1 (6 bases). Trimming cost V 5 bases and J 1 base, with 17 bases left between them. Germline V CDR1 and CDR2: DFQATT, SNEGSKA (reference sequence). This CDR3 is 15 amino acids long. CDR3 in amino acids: CSAPQGDRGNTEAFF. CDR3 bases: TGCAGTGCTCCACAGGGAGATAGGGGGAACACTGAAGCTTTCTTT.

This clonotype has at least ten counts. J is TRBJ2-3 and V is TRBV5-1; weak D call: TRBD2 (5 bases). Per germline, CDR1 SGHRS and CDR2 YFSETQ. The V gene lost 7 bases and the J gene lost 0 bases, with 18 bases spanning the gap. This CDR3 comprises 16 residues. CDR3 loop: CASGGGVAISTDTQYF. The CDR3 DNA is TGCGCCAGCGGAGGTGGGGTGGCTATTAGCACAGATACGCAGTATTTT.